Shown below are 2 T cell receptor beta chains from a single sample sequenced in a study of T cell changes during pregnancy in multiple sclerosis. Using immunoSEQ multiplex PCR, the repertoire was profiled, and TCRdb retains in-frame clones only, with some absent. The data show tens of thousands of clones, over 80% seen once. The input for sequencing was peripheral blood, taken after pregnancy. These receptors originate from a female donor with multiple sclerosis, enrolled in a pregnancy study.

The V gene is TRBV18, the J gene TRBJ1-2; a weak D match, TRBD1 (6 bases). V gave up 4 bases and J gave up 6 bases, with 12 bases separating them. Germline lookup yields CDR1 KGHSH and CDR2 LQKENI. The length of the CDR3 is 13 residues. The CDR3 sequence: CASSLQGADGYTF. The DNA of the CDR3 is TGTGCCAGCTCACTACAGGGCGCCGATGGCTACACCTTC. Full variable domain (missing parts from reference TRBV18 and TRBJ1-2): NAGVMQNPRHLVRRRGQEARLRCSPMKGHSHVYWYRQLPEEGLKFMVYLQKENIIDESGMPKERFSAEFPKEGPSILRIQQVVRGDSAAYFCASSLQGADGYTFGSGTRLTVV.

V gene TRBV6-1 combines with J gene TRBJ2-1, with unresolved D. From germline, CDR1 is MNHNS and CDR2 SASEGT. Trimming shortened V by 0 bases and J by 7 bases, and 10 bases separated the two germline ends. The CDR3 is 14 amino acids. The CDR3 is CASSEALFLNEQFF. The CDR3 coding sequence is TGTGCCAGCAGTGAAGCGCTCTTTCTAAATGAGCAGTTCTTC.